This TCR beta chain was recorded in a study of cytomegalovirus exposure and HLA in healthy donors. The germline V and J ends were trimmed by 3 bases and 2 bases, with 7 bases remaining between them. CDR1 and CDR2 (germline): GTSNPN, SVGIG (reference sequence). The CDR3 has 12 amino acids. Study results and caveats: For TCR beta chains, V- and J-gene trimming was later linked to a missense DCLRE1C variant. Certain sequence variants were highly shared and formed a cluster, and this cluster was likely a sequencing artifact.

The PCR ran on 60 Vbeta and 13 Jbeta primers. Profiled with immunoSEQ multiplex PCR; TCRdb holds only in-frame clones, not every one. In total, the table holds 35,000 to 50,000 clones. Of note for this clone: Its specificity is unknown.

V usage is TRBV30 and J usage is TRBJ1-1; D gene uncertain. The receptor was derived from a male donor in good health and CMV-seronegative. The specimen sequenced was PBMCs. CDR3 residues: CAWRTANTEAFF. CDR3 nucleotide sequence: TGTGCCTGGAGAACAGCCAACACTGAAGCTTTCTTT.